This T cell receptor beta chain was identified in a study of blood T cell repertoires in COVID-19. On the study more broadly: Acute and convalescent COVID-19 specimens originated in the United States, Italy and Spain. Sources were T cells, B-cell-depleted T cells, or PBMCs; the material itself was cDNA or gDNA.

In the original analysis: Using reference gene primer amplification, nucleated cell counts were estimated. Some clones are missing from TCRdb's copy, which holds only in-frame ones; the method was immunoSEQ multiplex PCR. Clone size and the V and J calls come from that table; the DNA yielded D and trimming. The sample holds about 220,000 clones, 65% to 90% seen once. One Seattle source followed patients from active infection through their disease course. V lost 2 bases and J lost 3; bases outside the gene matches: 8. Germline CDR1 reads SEHNR; CDR2 reads FQNEAQ (reference sequence). The CDR3 is made up of 17 amino acids.

The genes are TRBV7-9 and TRBJ2-7, with 12 bases identical to TRBD2. Material for sequencing was peripheral blood. The TCR was taken from a woman in her seventies with COVID-19, enrolled during active disease. DNA of the CDR3: TGTGCCAGCAGCTTACGGCTAGCGGGAGGGCCGTACTACGAGCAGTACTTC. Translation: CASSLRLAGGPYYEQYF.